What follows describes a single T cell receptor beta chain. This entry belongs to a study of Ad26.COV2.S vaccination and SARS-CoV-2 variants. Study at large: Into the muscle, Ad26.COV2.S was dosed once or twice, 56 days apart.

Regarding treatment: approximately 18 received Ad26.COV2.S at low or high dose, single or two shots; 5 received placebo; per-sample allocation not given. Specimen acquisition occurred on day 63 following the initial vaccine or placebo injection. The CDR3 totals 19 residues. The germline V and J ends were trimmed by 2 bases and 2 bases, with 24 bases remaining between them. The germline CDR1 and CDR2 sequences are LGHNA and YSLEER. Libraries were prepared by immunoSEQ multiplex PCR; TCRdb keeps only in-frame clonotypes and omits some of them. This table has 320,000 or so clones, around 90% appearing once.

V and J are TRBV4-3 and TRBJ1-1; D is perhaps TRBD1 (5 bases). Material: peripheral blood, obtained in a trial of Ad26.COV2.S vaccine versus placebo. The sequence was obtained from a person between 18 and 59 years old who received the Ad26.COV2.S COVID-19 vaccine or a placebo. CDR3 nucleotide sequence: TGCGCCAGCAGCCAACCCCCAGGGCGGGGACTAACAGAAAACACTGAAGCTTTCTTT. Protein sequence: CASSQPPGRGLTENTEAFF.